What follows are 16 T cell receptor beta chains derived from one specimen sequenced in a study of neurological immune-mediated disorders. A single record per CDR3 protein comes from TCRdb applying MiXCR to the 5' RACE reads. The profile shows about 38,000 distinct CDR3 sequences, about 4.8% of them singletons. The material sequenced was CD4+ T cells from blood. These receptors were obtained from a man aged 18 to 35 in good health.

Many counts were recorded for this clonotype. The chain links TRBV5-1 to TRBJ2-7; 9 positions match TRBD1. The V segment lost 1 base and the J segment 4 bases; nucleotides outside the gene matches: 12. Germline V gives CDR1 SGHRS, CDR2 YFSETQ. The length of the CDR3 is 17 residues. CDR3 in amino acids: CASSLKGPGQGYYEQYF. CDR3 nucleotide sequence: TGCGCCAGCAGCTTGAAGGGCCCGGGACAGGGTTATTACGAGCAGTACTTC.

This clonotype showed up many times. The V call is TRBV20-1, the J call TRBJ2-2; a possible D gene is TRBD2 (6 bases). CDR3 length: 17 amino acids. Deletions cut 1 base from V and 2 bases from J, with 17 bases between. Germline V CDR1 and CDR2: DFQATT, SNEGSKA (reference sequence). This CDR3 reads CSARGGGVPLNTGELFF. Here the CDR3 DNA reads TGCAGTGCTAGAGGTGGCGGGGTCCCATTAAACACCGGGGAGCTGTTTTTT.

This clonotype was picked up many times. The chain carries TRBV20-1 and TRBJ1-6; D might be TRBD1 (6 bases). CDR3 length: 14 amino acids. Germline CDR1 is DFQATT and CDR2 is SNEGSKA (reference sequence). V was pared by 1 base and J by 7 bases, with 11 bases between. The CDR3 spells CSARGAGVNSPLHF. CDR3 in DNA: TGCAGTGCTAGAGGGGCAGGGGTCAATTCACCCCTCCACTTT.

Details on this clonotype: No DNA is shown, since the ends of the CDR3 on it are uncertain; the CDR3 is the one TCRdb lists. The chain couples TRBV7-8 to TRBJ1-5; the table's D call, TRBD1, has no DNA check behind it. The CDR3 is 22 residues long, counting both termini. The germline V gene has CDR1 SGHVS and CDR2 FQNEAQ. The CDR3 protein is CASSFYICSARGLAGEDQPQHF.

This clonotype has at least ten counts. V gene TRBV29-1 combines with J gene TRBJ2-3; D is unresolved. The V end lost 8 bases, the J end lost 0 bases, and 18 bases lay between the germline ends. The CDR3 is 15 amino acids. Germline CDR1 is SQVTM and CDR2 is ANQGSEA. The CDR3 region has the DNA TGCAGCACAACTCAAGACGGGCCTAGCACAGATACGCAGTATTTT. As protein: CSTTQDGPSTDTQYF.

This clonotype has ten or more counts. The rearrangement uses TRBV12-3 or TRBV12-4 and TRBJ1-2; TRBD1 might be the D (5 bases). V was cut by 7 bases and J by 6 bases, with 18 bases left in between. This CDR3 spans 14 amino acids. CDR3 nucleotides: TGTGCCAGCACTTCGGGGGGGTGGTCTCATGGCTACACCTTC. Residues: CASTSGGWSHGYTF.

At least ten counts were recorded for this clonotype. This sequence joins TRBV5-1 and TRBJ1-1; the D is unclear. V was pared by 1 base and J by 1 base, with 8 bases between. Germline values: CDR1 SGHRS, CDR2 YFSETQ. The CDR3 totals 14 residues. In DNA, the CDR3 is TGCGCCAGCAGCTTGCAAGCATCGAACACTGAAGCTTTCTTT. It codes for CASSLQASNTEAFF.

This clonotype was seen repeatedly, ten times or more. This chain connects TRBV30 to TRBJ1-2; tentative D call: TRBD1 (5 bases). Germline CDR1 reads GTSNPN; CDR2 reads SVGIG (reference sequence). This CDR3 has 13 amino acids. V lost 4 bases to trimming and J lost 8 bases, with 17 bases between them. CDR3 sequence: CAWTQNSAGGYTF. The CDR3 coding sequence is TGTGCCTGGACCCAGAATTCGGCAGGGGGCTACACCTTC.

The sample holds many counts of this clonotype. The V gene is TRBV27, the J gene TRBJ1-2; D gene unclear. CDR1 and CDR2 from the germline V gene are MNHEY and SMNVEV (reference sequence). The CDR3 length is 13 residues. The V gene lost 0 bases and the J gene lost 9 bases, with 11 bases spanning the gap. This CDR3 reads CASSLSIGFRYTF. CDR3 DNA sequence: TGTGCCAGCAGTTTATCGATAGGGTTTCGCTACACCTTC.

This clonotype was seen at least ten times. V and J are TRBV19 and TRBJ1-2; maybe TRBD1 (6 bases). CDR3 size: 14 residues. V dropped 6 bases and J dropped 4 bases, with 15 bases sitting between them. Germline V lookup: CDR1 LNHDA, CDR2 SQIVND (reference sequence). The CDR3 protein is CASSGQTSGYGYTF. CDR3 DNA: TGTGCCAGTAGCGGACAGACGAGCGGCTATGGCTACACCTTC.

Many counts were recorded for this clonotype. The chain is built from TRBV20-1 and TRBJ1-4, with D unclear. This CDR3 spans 13 amino acids. Germline V lookup: CDR1 DFQATT, CDR2 SNEGSKA (reference sequence). Trimming cost V 6 bases and J 5 bases, with 13 bases left between them. CDR3 sequence (DNA): TGCAGTGCCCCGAATGTGGGAAATGAAAAACTGTTTTTT. This gives the protein CSAPNVGNEKLFF.

This clonotype was counted ten times or more. The chain couples TRBV5-1 to TRBJ2-7; 8 bases are shared with TRBD1. From germline, CDR1 is SGHRS and CDR2 YFSETQ. Trimming took 4 bases from V and 3 from J; bases not matched to a gene: 9. The CDR3 has 15 residues. The CDR3 sequence: CASSGAQGAFYEQYF. CDR3 nucleotides: TGCGCCAGCAGCGGAGCCCAGGGGGCTTTCTACGAGCAGTACTTC.

The sample holds many counts of this clonotype. The chain carries TRBV6-2 or TRBV6-3 and TRBJ2-4; D perhaps matches TRBD1 (6 bases). Germline-derived CDR1 and CDR2 are MNHEY and SVGEGT. Between the trimmed V and J ends, which lost 0 bases and 3 bases, there was a span of 21 bases. The CDR3 length is 19 residues. The CDR3 reads CASSYSTLGPGRGKNIQYF. CDR3 DNA sequence: TGTGCCAGCAGTTACTCGACTTTGGGCCCAGGCAGGGGCAAAAACATTCAGTACTTC.

This clonotype was counted ten times or more. The V and J genes are TRBV5-1 and TRBJ2-5; 9 bases agree with TRBD1. The CDR3 has 16 residues. V trimming: 0 bases; J trimming: 0 bases; junction bases outside the gene matches: 3. CDR1 and CDR2 from the germline V gene are SGHRS and YFSETQ. In DNA, the CDR3 is TGCGCCAGCAGCTTGGGAGGGACAGGGTACCAAGAGACCCAGTACTTC. It yields the protein CASSLGGTGYQETQYF.

This clonotype was observed at least ten times. The rearrangement uses TRBV5-1 and TRBJ2-5, with 14 bases that match TRBD2. Germline CDR1 and CDR2: SGHRS and YFSETQ. V dropped 2 bases and J dropped 1; count of bases not matched to a gene: 4. There are 17 residues in the CDR3. CDR3 nucleotide sequence: TGCGCCAGCAGCTTCCAAGGACTAGCGGGGGGCCAAGAGACCCAGTACTTC. Its protein product is CASSFQGLAGGQETQYF.

This clonotype has at least ten counts. This chain joins TRBV5-1 and TRBJ2-3; D perhaps matches TRBD2 (5 bases). V was shortened by 4 bases and J by 6 bases, with 9 bases between the two germline ends. The V gene's germline CDR1 is SGHRS and CDR2 YFSETQ. The CDR3 has 12 amino acids. CDR3 loop: CASSEPGDTQYF. CDR3 nucleotides: TGCGCCAGCAGCGAACCGGGGGATACGCAGTATTTT. Complete variable domain (other parts from reference TRBV5-1 and TRBJ2-3): KAGVTQTPRYLIKTRGQQVTLSCSPISGHRSVSWYQQTPGQGLQFLFEYFSETQRNKGNFPGRFSGRQFSNSRSEMNVSTLELGDSALYLCASSEPGDTQYFGPGTRLTVL.